The clone carrying this T cell receptor beta chain was detected only a few times. This sample stems from a study of T-cell memory formation after mild COVID-19. TCRdb reprocessed the 5' RACE reads via MiXCR and lists one record per CDR3 protein. The sample lists about 140,000 distinct CDR3 sequences; under 25% were seen once. Germline assignment: CDR1 MGHDK and CDR2 SYGVNS. The CDR3 runs 14 residues. Trimming took 6 bases from V and 1 from J, leaving 12 bases between them. The sequence was obtained from an adult woman who had mild COVID-19 (a few samples of this study predate the infection). Cell type and time point are not known. The chain recombines TRBV25-1 with TRBJ1-1; unclear D gene. Sample: PBMCs or a T cell subset sorted from them (not recorded which). The CDR3, as DNA: TGTGCCAGCAGAAGGACGGCGGGGAACACTGAAGCTTTCTTT. It is translated as CASRRTAGNTEAFF. Based on the CDR3 plus reference TRBV25-1 and TRBJ1-1, the full variable domain is EADIYQTPRYLVIGTGKKITLECSQTMGHDKMYWYQQDPGMELHLIHYSYGVNSTEKGDLSSESTVSRIRTEHFPLTLESARPSHTSQYLCASRRTAGNTEAFFGQGTRLTVV.